These 3 T cell receptor beta chains were all obtained from the same sample, sequenced in a study of tumor-infiltrating lymphocytes in primary liver carcinoma. The input was 450 to 500 ng total RNA; TCR beta cDNA was made from it with a constant-region primer. TCR beta libraries came from three nested multiplex PCR rounds using slightly modified ARM-PCR. Both of the initial two PCR rounds ran for roughly 10 cycles and employed TRBV1-TRBV30 forward primers alongside a C-beta reverse primer. MiXCR, run by TCRdb on the multiplex PCR reads, gives a single entry per CDR3 protein. In the table there are about 320,000 distinct CDR3 sequences, 58% of which are singletons. Germline DNA was extracted alongside blood RNA, which was obtained from unsorted whole blood. The sequenced sample was peripheral blood. All receptors derive from a woman aged 25 to 39 with primary liver carcinoma and hepatitis B virus infection.

At least ten counts were recorded for this clonotype. For the CDR3, the DNA is TGCGCCAGCAGCCACTTCACAGCAACTAATGAAAAACTGTTTTTT. Translated: CASSHFTATNEKLFF. V usage is TRBV4-3 and J usage is TRBJ1-4; unclear D gene. Trimming took 3 bases from V and 0 from J, leaving 8 bases between them. CDR3 length: 15 residues. Germline lookup yields CDR1 LGHNA and CDR2 YSLEER.

V gene TRBV28 combines with J gene TRBJ2-3, with a tentative D call TRBD2 (5 bases). Trimming pared 3 bases from V and 0 bases from J, leaving 10 bases between. The germline CDR1 and CDR2 sequences are MDHEN and SYDVKM. The CDR3 consists of 15 residues. Written as DNA, the CDR3 is TGTGCCAGCAGTTTTTCAGCGGTGAGCACAGATACGCAGTATTTT. It is translated as CASSFSAVSTDTQYF.

Details on this clonotype: A much bigger clone sits one base away, suggesting this may be a read error. This rearrangement joins TRBV12-3 or TRBV12-4 to TRBJ2-7, with D possibly matching TRBD1 (5 bases). The CDR3 loop spans 14 amino acids. The CDR3 is CASSFNPWGYEEYF. The CDR3, as DNA: TGTGCCAGCAGTTTTAACCCCTGGGGCTACGAGGAGTACTTC.